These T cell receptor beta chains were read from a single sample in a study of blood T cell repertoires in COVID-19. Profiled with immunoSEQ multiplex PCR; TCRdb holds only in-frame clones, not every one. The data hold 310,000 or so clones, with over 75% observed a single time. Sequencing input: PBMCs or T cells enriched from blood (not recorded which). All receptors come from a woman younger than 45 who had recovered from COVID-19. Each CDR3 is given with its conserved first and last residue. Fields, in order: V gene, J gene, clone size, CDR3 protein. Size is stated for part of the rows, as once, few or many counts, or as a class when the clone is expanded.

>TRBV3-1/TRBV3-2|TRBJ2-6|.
CASSQGQTNVLTF
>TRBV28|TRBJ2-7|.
CASSLGGRAKYEQYF
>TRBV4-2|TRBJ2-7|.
CASSQTGGSSQRGQYF
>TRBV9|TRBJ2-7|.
CASSVGAPVSYEQYF
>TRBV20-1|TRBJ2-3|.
CSALYRDTQYF
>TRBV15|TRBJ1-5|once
CATSRTQVGNQPQHF
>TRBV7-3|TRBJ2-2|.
CASSLRGTSEGTGELFF
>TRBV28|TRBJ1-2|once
CASRETGGVRGGYTF
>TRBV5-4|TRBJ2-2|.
CASSTGLAAIQNTGELFF
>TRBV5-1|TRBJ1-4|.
CASSLGQGREKLFF
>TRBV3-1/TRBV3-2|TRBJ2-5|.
CASSPYLSGSRQETQYF
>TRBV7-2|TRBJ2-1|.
CASRPQDWRGYSEQFF
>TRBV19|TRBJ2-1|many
CASSMMSRGGSGNEQFF
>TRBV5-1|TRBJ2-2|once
CASSNGQGVTGELFF
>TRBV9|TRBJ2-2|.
CASRPQGSPNTGELFF
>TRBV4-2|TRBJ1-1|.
CASSQRGKAFF
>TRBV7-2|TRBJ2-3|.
CASSLGRSAGTDTQYF
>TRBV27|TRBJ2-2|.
CASSRDRVIGIGELFF
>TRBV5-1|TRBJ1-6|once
CASSVGQGVFSPLHF
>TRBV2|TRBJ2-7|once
CASSPHGGRISYEQYF
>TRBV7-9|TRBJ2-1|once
CASSLAGTDNEQFF
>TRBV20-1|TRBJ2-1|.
CSASLGTSVYNEQFF
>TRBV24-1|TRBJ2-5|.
CATSDSHPGQQTQYF
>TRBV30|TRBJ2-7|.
CAWRASATSYEQYF
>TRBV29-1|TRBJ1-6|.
CSVSDRANSPLHF
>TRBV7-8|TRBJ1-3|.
CASSLVRASGNTIYF
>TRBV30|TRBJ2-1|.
CAWSVGQGSDEQFF
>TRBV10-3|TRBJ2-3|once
CAISGRGDSTDTQYF
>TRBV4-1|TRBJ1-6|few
CASSQDRQTYNSPLHF
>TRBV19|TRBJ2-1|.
CASSILATSNDNEQFF
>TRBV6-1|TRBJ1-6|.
CASSGTGGAVNSPLHF
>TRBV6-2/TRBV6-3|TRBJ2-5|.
CASSYGAGREETQYF
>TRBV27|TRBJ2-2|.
CASSRDRWAGELFF
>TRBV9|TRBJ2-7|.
CASSTSGTSGEYEQYF
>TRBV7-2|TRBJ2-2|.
CASSLALAGGIRELFF
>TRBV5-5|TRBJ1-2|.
CASRQTGSYGYTF
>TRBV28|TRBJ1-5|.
CASTPGTGGLQPQHF
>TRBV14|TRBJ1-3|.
CASSQNIGNTIYF
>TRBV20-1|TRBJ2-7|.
CSASGGVYEQYF
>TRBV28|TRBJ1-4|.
CASSHGQPNEKLFF
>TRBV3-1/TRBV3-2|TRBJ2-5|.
CASSLSGAGFGETQYF
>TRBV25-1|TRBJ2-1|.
CASSDPRGSYNEQFF
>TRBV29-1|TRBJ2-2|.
CSVGQGSGELFF
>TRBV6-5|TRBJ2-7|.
CASSPTGYEQYF
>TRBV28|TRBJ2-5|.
CASSLTRTAPQETQYF
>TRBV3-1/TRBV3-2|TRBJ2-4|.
CASSPRIAGVSAKNIQYF
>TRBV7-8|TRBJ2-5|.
CASSLAKQGQETQYF
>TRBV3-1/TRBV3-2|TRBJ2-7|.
CASSQEYPRGGSIYEQYF
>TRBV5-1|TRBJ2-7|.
CASKTPGSYEQYF
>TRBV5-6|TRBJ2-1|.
CASSTTPGLEGNEQFF
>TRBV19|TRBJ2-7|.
CASSPGLASEQYF
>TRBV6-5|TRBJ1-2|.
CASSYGQGVGYGYTF
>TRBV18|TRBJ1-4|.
CASSRGLVSNEKLFF
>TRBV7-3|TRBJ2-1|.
CASSRFASGASAYNEQFF
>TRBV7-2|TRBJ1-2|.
CASSLRRISGGYTF
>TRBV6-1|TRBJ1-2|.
CASSEFRGRTNYGYTF